This T cell receptor beta chain was identified in a study of T cells in Graves' hyperthyroidism and ophthalmopathy. This CDR3 has 14 amino acids. The germline CDR1 and CDR2 sequences are MNHEY and SMNVEV (reference sequence). V was trimmed by 5 bases and J by 5 bases, leaving 15 bases between them. This clonotype was seen at least ten times. Amplified regions were TCR beta CDR3 sequences from RNA transcripts. HTBI primers were the set used in a first-round RT-PCR of the TCR CDR3. MiXCR was run by TCRdb on the multiplex PCR reads, yielding one entry per CDR3 protein. The sample has a few hundred thousand distinct CDR3 sequences, 20% seen once; the top ten hold about 26%.

The specimen was blood. The source of this sequence is a man between 18 and 35 years old with Graves' hyperthyroidism. V usage is TRBV27 and J usage is TRBJ2-5, with a possible D match to TRBD2 (6 bases). As DNA, the CDR3 is TGTGCCAGCAGTACGGGACTGCAGTTGGAGACCCAGTACTTC. Amino acids: CASSTGLQLETQYF.